The TCR beta chain described here comes from a study of post-analysis software for immune sequencing data. Study-wide context: In terms of disease course, relapsing-remitting, secondary progressive and progressive-relapsing multiple sclerosis were included. Study-wide results and caveats: Among 5 or 6 TRBV segments more frequent in patients than controls were TRBV5-6, TRBV5-1 and TRBV20-1. Controls showed significantly higher normalized Chao1 diversity than did multiple sclerosis patients. Batch-mates among the samples co-clustered strongly by F measure.

About this clonotype: The antigen is undetermined. A much larger clone is a single base away; this may be a read error.

Researchers reported that TCR beta cDNA libraries carried unique molecular identifiers. The source material, roughly 0.9 to 11 million T cells, gave rise to 510,000 or so cDNA molecules. One entry per CDR3 protein, called by TCRdb with MiXCR from the PCR reads. This sample has about 180,000 distinct CDR3 sequences; roughly 30% occur once, and the top ten carry over 1.2%. Germline-derived CDR1 and CDR2 are ENHRY and SYGVKD. The CDR3 contains 14 residues. The genes are TRBV10-3 and TRBJ2-5, with a tentative D call TRBD1 (7 bases). Sequenced material: blood. The source is a girl aged 10 to 17 with multiple sclerosis. The CDR3 nucleotides read TGTGCCATTGCGGGACAGATGTTGGGAGAGATCCAGTACTTC. It codes for CAIAGQMLGEIQYF.